The 30 T cell receptor beta chains presented below share a single source sample, sequenced in a study of tumor and adjacent non-tumor tissue in lung cancer. RNA was extracted from bulk tissue without any cell sorting. More than 3 cm separated this lung sample from the edge of the tumor. TCRbeta libraries were built with three rounds of nested PCR, modified from ARM-PCR. Via MiXCR, TCRdb re-called the multiplex PCR reads, giving one row per CDR3 protein. Found here are about 86,000 distinct CDR3 sequences, 75% to 85% of them singletons; the top ten hold 21%. Sample: distant non-tumor lung tissue. The receptors here all came from a woman aged 45-65 years with non-small cell lung cancer.

Remarks on this clonotype: One junction end does not reproduce the germline sequence, and a read error may be involved. This chain joins TRBV5-1 and TRBJ1-1, with no clear D. The CDR3 length is 17 residues. Germline CDR1 is SGHRS and CDR2 is YFSETQ. CDR3 protein: CASNLGSEAELNTEAFF. The DNA of the CDR3 is TGCGCCAGCAACTTGGGCAGTGAGGCAGAATTGAACACTGAAGCTTTCTTT.

Turning to this clonotype: One end of the junction varies from germline; a read error may be responsible. The CDR3 DNA reads as TGTGCCAGCAGTCCCGGGGAAGGGAAGTTTAGGAACATTCAGTGCTTC. Its protein product is CASSPGEGKFRNIQCF. V is TRBV6-6 and J is TRBJ2-4; D is perhaps TRBD2 (5 bases). The CDR3 consists of 16 residues. Germline CDR1 is MNHNY and CDR2 is SVGAGI (reference sequence).

The chain couples TRBV6-1 to TRBJ2-7; D is possibly TRBD2 (6 bases). Germline assignment: CDR1 MNHNS and CDR2 SASEGT. This CDR3 region has 12 residues. V was clipped by 9 bases and J by 9 bases, with 18 bases between them. In DNA form, the CDR3 reads TGTGCCAGTAGCTACATCAGACTAGGGCAGTACTTC. Residues: CASSYIRLGQYF.

Many counts were recorded for this clonotype. The J gene is TRBJ2-5, the V gene TRBV7-9; 9 bases match TRBD1. The CDR3 extends over 15 amino acids. Trimming removed 5 bases from V and 5 bases from J; junction bases left unmatched: 9. Germline V CDR1 and CDR2: SEHNR, FQNEAQ (reference sequence). The CDR3 region is CASSPRQGEWETQYF. The CDR3 nucleotides are TGTGCCAGCAGCCCACGACAGGGGGAGTGGGAGACCCAGTACTTC.

DNA of the CDR3: TGCGCCAGCAGCCATGGGGACAGGGGCAATCAGCCCCAGTATTTT. Translation gives CASSHGDRGNQPQYF. The V call is TRBV4-1, the J call TRBJ1-5; 10 nucleotides line up with TRBD1. TRBJ2-3 matches the DNA end more closely, so the J call is doubtful. Germline CDR1 and CDR2: MGHRA and YSYEKL. The CDR3 has 15 amino acids.

The J gene is TRBJ1-5, the V gene TRBV20-1; D is uncertain. The CDR3 consists of 15 residues. Germline V gene lookup returns CDR1 DFQATT and CDR2 SNEGSKA (reference sequence). The CDR3 loop reads CIVRDSRDSNQPQHF. The CDR3 region has the DNA TGCATTGTTAGAGACTCCCGAGACAGCAATCAGCCCCAGCATTTT.

In the case of this clonotype: Sequence at one end of the junction differs from germline and may be a read error. The chain employs TRBV6-5 and TRBJ1-4; D may be TRBD1 (6 bases). Germline assignment: CDR1 MNHEY and CDR2 SVGAGI. The CDR3 consists of 13 residues. CDR3 sequence (DNA): TGTGCCAGCAGTTACTGCTCAGGGGAAAAACTGTTTTTC. Protein product: CASSYCSGEKLFF.

The chain employs TRBV24-1 and TRBJ2-7; 7 positions agree with TRBD1. The trim removed 4 bases at V and 13 bases at J, leaving 12 bases unmatched. This CDR3 is 13 amino acids long. CDR1 is KGHDR, CDR2 SFDVKD, per germline. The CDR3 DNA reads as TGTGCCACCAGTGACAGGACAGGACTTGAGAACTACTTC. Translating gives CATSDRTGLENYF.

This clonotype counts as medium-sized. The CDR3: CSVEERDRGSDTQYF. CDR3 bases: TGCAGCGTTGAAGAAAGGGACAGGGGGTCGGATACGCAGTATTTT. This rearrangement joins TRBV29-1 to TRBJ2-3; 11 bases fit TRBD1. CDR3 size: 15 residues. V shed 0 bases and J 6 bases; nucleotides not matched to a gene: 5. Germline V lookup: CDR1 SQVTM, CDR2 ANQGSEA.

On this clonotype: The junction does not match germline at one end; this may be a read error. The chain couples TRBV6-1 to TRBJ1-2; no firm D call. Germline CDR1 MNHNS, CDR2 SASEGT. The CDR3 contains 13 residues. CDR3 protein: CASTPSTGYDYTF. In DNA, the CDR3 is TGTGCTAGCACTCCTTCGACGGGCTATGACTACACCTTC.

A single count supports this clonotype. Possible read error: a much larger clone is one base away. V gene TRBV20-1 combines with J gene TRBJ1-2; 7 nucleotides line up with TRBD1. This CDR3 is 13 amino acids long. Germline CDR1 DFQATT, CDR2 SNEGSKA (reference sequence). The CDR3 DNA reads as TGCAATGCCGAAAGGACAGGACGCTATGGCTACACCTTC. Its translation is CNAERTGRYGYTF.

Details on this clonotype: This may be a read error: a much more frequent sequence differs by one nucleotide. This rearrangement joins TRBV20-1 to TRBJ2-4; D unresolved. V was pared by 1 base and J by 0 bases, with 7 bases between. The CDR3 length is 14 residues. Germline CDR1 DFQATT, CDR2 SNEGSKA (reference sequence). The CDR3 here is CSARARLAKNIQYF. The CDR3 DNA is TGCAGTGCTAGAGCGAGACTAGCCAAAAACATTCAGTACTTC.

Concerning this clonotype itself: The junction departs from the called germline gene at one end, perhaps through a read error. The chain uses TRBV30 and TRBJ1-2; TRBD1 matches at 7 bases. This CDR3 is 13 amino acids long. Germline CDR1 is GTSNPN and CDR2 is SVGIG (reference sequence). As DNA, the CDR3 is TGTGCCCGGAAATGGGGACAGCGATATGGCTACATCTTC. This sequence encodes CARKWGQRYGYIF.

This chain joins TRBV2 and TRBJ1-5; 8 bases fit TRBD1. The trim removed 5 bases at V and 5 bases at J, leaving 5 bases unmatched. CDR3 length equals 14 residues. Germline CDR1 is SNHLY and CDR2 is FYNNEI. The chain's CDR3 is CASSLQGGDQPQHF. The CDR3 DNA reads as TGTGCCAGCAGTCTACAGGGGGGGGATCAGCCCCAGCATTTT.

This clonotype was counted between two and nine times. The V call is TRBV9, the J call TRBJ1-2, with D hard to call. Germline assignment: CDR1 SGDLS and CDR2 YYNGEE. The CDR3 consists of 13 residues. V lost 3 bases and J lost 7, with 13 bases in between. The CDR3 DNA sequence: TGTGCCAGCAGCGCCGGGTCCCCAAGTGGCTACACCTTC. Residues: CASSAGSPSGYTF.

With regard to this clonotype: Mismatch with germline at one junction end may stem from a read error. This rearrangement joins TRBV6-5 to TRBJ1-2; D gene unclear. The CDR3 is 13 residues long. From germline, CDR1 is MNHEY and CDR2 SVGAGI. The CDR3 coding sequence is TGTGCCAGCACCCCCGAGGGCGGATATGGCTATACCTTC. Its protein is CASTPEGGYGYTF.

About this clonotype itself: A much larger clonotype is one base distant, so this may be a read error. The J gene is TRBJ2-1, the V gene TRBV7-9; 8 nucleotides match TRBD2. V dropped 3 bases and J dropped 7; count of bases not matched to a gene: 5. Germline V lookup: CDR1 SEHNR, CDR2 FQNEAQ (reference sequence). This CDR3 is built from 14 residues. CDR3 sequence: CASSLTSVSNEQFF. The CDR3 DNA is TGTGCCAGCAGCTTGACTAGCGTGAGTAATGAGCAGTTCTTC. Combining the CDR3 with reference TRBV7-9 and TRBJ2-1 gives the whole variable domain DTGVSQNPRHKITKRGQNVTFRCDPISEHNRLYWYRQTLGQGPEFLTYFQNEAQLEKSRLLSDRFSAERPKGSFSTLEIQRTEQGDSAMYLCASSLTSVSNEQFFGPGTRLTVL.

Details on this clonotype: The conserved closing phenylalanine or tryptophan is absent in this CDR3, likely reflecting a read error. The DNA is left out, because the CDR3 cannot be placed on it with certainty; the CDR3 is given as TCRdb lists it. The chain joins TRBV10-1 to TRBJ2-7. From germline, CDR1 is WNHNN and CDR2 SYGVQD (reference sequence). The CDR3 comprises 13 residues, both ends counted. CDR3 amino acids: CASSGGVLGEQYL.

Of note for this clonotype: This may be a read error: a much more frequent sequence differs by one nucleotide. V gene TRBV20-1 combines with J gene TRBJ1-5; D gene uncertain. CDR3 length equals 12 residues. Trimming pared 0 bases from V and 8 bases from J, leaving 8 bases between. Germline CDR1 is DFQATT and CDR2 is SNEGSKA (reference sequence). In DNA, the CDR3 is TGCAGTGCTAGAGAGAGGCGGAAGCCCCAGCATTTT. As protein: CSARERRKPQHF.

Details on this clonotype: The conserved final phenylalanine or tryptophan is absent from the CDR3, which likely points to a read error. J is TRBJ2-1 and V is TRBV10-1; D assignment may be TRBD1 or TRBD2 (5 bases each). Germline V gene data show CDR1 as WNHNN and CDR2 as SYGVQD (reference sequence). This CDR3 is 13 amino acids long. V was cut by 4 bases and J by 13 bases, with 17 bases left in between. For the CDR3, the DNA is TGCGCCAGCAGTGCGACCCCTTCATGGGACCAGTTCTTA. Translation: CASSATPSWDQFL.

This clonotype was observed many times. The chain carries TRBV4-1 and TRBJ1-1; D may be TRBD1 (5 bases). The ends were cut back, 1 base at V and 3 bases at J, with 12 bases in the middle. Germline CDR1 MGHRA, CDR2 YSYEKL. CDR3 size: 15 residues. As DNA, the CDR3 is TGCGCCAGCAGCCAAGGGGAGGGGTGGGACACTGAAGCTTTCTTT. Its translation: CASSQGEGWDTEAFF.

This clonotype has more than one count but fewer than ten. A single base separates this from a much larger clone, so it may be a read error. The chain employs TRBV4-2 and TRBJ1-4; perhaps TRBD1 as D (5 bases). Per germline, CDR1 LGHNA and CDR2 YNFKEQ. This CDR3 contains 16 residues. The CDR3 DNA reads as TGTGCCAGCAGCCAAGATCAGGGCAGGGCCAAGGAAAGACTGTTTTTT. Amino acid sequence: CASSQDQGRAKERLFF.

In DNA, the CDR3 is TGTGCCAGGAGAATAGAGGGAACTGGGAACTATGGCTACACCTTC. Protein sequence: CARRIEGTGNYGYTF. The chain couples TRBV11-2 to TRBJ1-2; unclear D gene. The germline V gene has CDR1 SGHAT and CDR2 FQNNGV. The CDR3 covers 15 residues. V gave up 9 bases and J gave up 2 bases, with 19 bases separating them.

Concerning this clonotype: One end of the junction is discordant with germline, which a read error may explain. J is TRBJ1-5 and V is TRBV5-5; D is undetermined. This CDR3 region has 15 residues. The germline V gene encodes CDR1 SGHKS and CDR2 YYEKEE (reference sequence). The chain's CDR3 is CASSVNPDWNQPRHF. The CDR3 region has the DNA TGTGCCAGTAGCGTTAACCCGGACTGGAATCAACCCCGGCATTTT. The full variable domain, in which reference TRBV5-5 and TRBJ1-5 provide the parts outside the CDR3, is DAGVTQSPTHLIKTRGQQVTLRCSPISGHKSVSWYQQVLGQGPQFIFQYYEKEERGRGNFPDRFSARQFPNYSSELNVNALLLGDSALYLCASSVNPDWNQPRHFGDGTRLSIL.

Details on this clonotype: Mismatch with germline at one junction end may stem from a read error. The chain uses TRBV12-3 or TRBV12-4 and TRBJ2-1, with unresolved D. This CDR3 has 12 residues. CDR3 loop: CASSLGQVEQSF. DNA of the CDR3: TGTGCCAGCAGTCTAGGGCAGGTCGAGCAGTCCTTC.

This clonotype has ten or more counts. This chain joins TRBV20-1 and TRBJ2-7; unclear D gene. Per the germline V gene, CDR1 is DFQATT and CDR2 is SNEGSKA (reference sequence). This CDR3 comprises 13 residues. Deletions cut 6 bases from V and 0 bases from J, with 12 bases between. In nucleotides, the CDR3 is TGCAGTGCCCACTACGAAAACTCCTACGAGCAGTACTTC. Translating it yields CSAHYENSYEQYF.

About this clonotype: Without the conserved terminal phenylalanine or tryptophan, this CDR3 likely stems from a read error. J is TRBJ1-3 and V is TRBV11-2; D not certain. From germline, CDR1 is SGHAT and CDR2 FQNNGV. CDR3 length equals 15 residues. Trimming took off 6 bases at V and 0 bases at J, with 12 bases between the two ends. This CDR3 is CASSAGMDSGNTIYV. The CDR3 DNA reads TGTGCCAGCAGTGCAGGCATGGACTCTGGAAACACCATATATGTT.

This clonotype came up many times. The chain joins TRBV7-8 to TRBJ1-5; no clear D. The V end was cut by 1 base, the J end by 6 bases, with 10 bases between. This CDR3 is built from 14 residues. CDR1 and CDR2 (germline): SGHVS, FQNEAQ. CDR3 protein: CASSLDGGAQPQHF. CDR3 in DNA: TGTGCCAGCAGCTTAGACGGAGGAGCTCAGCCCCAGCATTTT.

In the case of this clonotype: No DNA is shown, since the ends of the CDR3 on it are uncertain; the CDR3 is the one TCRdb lists. The rearrangement links TRBV12-3 or TRBV12-4 to TRBJ1-2; no check of the table's D call, TRBD1, against the DNA was made. Inclusive of both ends, the CDR3 amounts to 13 amino acids. The CDR3 spells CASSPGTGYGCSF.

The table lists this clonotype with a count of one. An end of the junction does not agree with germline; a read error may underlie this. This sequence joins TRBV12-3 or TRBV12-4 and TRBJ2-2; possibly TRBD1 for D (6 bases). The CDR3 is made up of 16 amino acids. The CDR3 DNA sequence: TGTGCCAGCATTTTAGGGACAAGGACAAACACCGGGGATCTGTTTTTT. It translates to CASILGTRTNTGDLFF.